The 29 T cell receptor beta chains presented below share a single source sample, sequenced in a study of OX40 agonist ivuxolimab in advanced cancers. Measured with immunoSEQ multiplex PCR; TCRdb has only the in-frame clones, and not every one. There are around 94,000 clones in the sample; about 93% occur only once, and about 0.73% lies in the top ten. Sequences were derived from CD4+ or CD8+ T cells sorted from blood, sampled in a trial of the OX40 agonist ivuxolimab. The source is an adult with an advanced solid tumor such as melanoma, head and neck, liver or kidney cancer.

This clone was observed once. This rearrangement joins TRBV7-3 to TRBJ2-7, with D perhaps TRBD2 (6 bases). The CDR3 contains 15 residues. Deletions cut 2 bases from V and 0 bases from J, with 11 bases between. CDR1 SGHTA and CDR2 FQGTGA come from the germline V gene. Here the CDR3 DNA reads TGTGCCAGCAGCTTAGTCGGGGGAAGCTCCTACGAGCAGTACTTC. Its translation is CASSLVGGSSYEQYF.

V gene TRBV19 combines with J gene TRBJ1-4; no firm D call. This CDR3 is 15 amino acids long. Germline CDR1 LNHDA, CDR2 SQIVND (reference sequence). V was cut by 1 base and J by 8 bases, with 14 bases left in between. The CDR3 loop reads CASSIGQTRVEKLFF. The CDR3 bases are TGTGCCAGTAGTATAGGCCAGACAAGGGTGGAAAAACTGTTTTTT.

CDR3 loop: CASSLPPGSPYNEQFF. As DNA, the CDR3 is TGTGCCAGCAGTTTACCCCCCGGGTCCCCTTACAATGAGCAGTTCTTC. The rearrangement uses TRBV27 and TRBJ2-1; unclear D gene. This CDR3 is 16 amino acids long. Germline assignment: CDR1 MNHEY and CDR2 SMNVEV (reference sequence). V was pared by 2 bases and J by 4 bases, with 15 bases between.

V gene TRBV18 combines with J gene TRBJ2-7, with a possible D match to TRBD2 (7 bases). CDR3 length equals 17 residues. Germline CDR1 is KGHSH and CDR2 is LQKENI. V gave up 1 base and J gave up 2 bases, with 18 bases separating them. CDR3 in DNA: TGTGCCAGCTCACCACGGGGGGGCACGGGAGACACCTACGAGCAGTACTTC. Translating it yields CASSPRGGTGDTYEQYF.

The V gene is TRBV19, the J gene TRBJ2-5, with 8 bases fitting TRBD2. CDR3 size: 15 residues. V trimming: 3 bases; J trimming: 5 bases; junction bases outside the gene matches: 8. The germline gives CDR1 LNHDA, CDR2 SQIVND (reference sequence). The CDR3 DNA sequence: TGTGCCAGTAGTATTACAGCGGGAGTCGGGGAGACCCAGTACTTC. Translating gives CASSITAGVGETQYF.

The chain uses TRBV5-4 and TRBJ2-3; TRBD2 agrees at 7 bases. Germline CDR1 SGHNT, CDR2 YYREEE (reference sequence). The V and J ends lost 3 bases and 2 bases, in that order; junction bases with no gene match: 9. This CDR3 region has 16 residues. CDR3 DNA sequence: TGTGCCAGCAGCTCCCCTGGAGCGGGATACACAGATACGCAGTATTTT. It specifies CASSSPGAGYTDTQYF.

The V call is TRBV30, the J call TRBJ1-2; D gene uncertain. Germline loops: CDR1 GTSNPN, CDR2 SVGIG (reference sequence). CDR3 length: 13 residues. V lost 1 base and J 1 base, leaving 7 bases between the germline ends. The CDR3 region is CAWSAQINYGYTF. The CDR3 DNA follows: TGTGCCTGGAGTGCACAGATTAACTATGGCTACACCTTC.

The CDR3: CASSSSPGALYEQYF. The CDR3 DNA sequence: TGTGCCAGCAGCTCTTCTCCCGGGGCACTATACGAGCAGTACTTC. The chain combines TRBV5-4 with TRBJ2-7; D possibly uses TRBD1 or TRBD2 (5 bases each). The CDR3 has 15 amino acids. Germline V gene lookup returns CDR1 SGHNT and CDR2 YYREEE (reference sequence). V was clipped by 3 bases and J by 4 bases, with 17 bases between them.

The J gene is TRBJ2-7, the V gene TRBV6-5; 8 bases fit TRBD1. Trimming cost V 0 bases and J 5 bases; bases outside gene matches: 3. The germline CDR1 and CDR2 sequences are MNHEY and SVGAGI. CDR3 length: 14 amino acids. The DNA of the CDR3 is TGTGCCAGCAGTTACTCGGGACAGGCTAACGAGCAGTACTTC. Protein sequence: CASSYSGQANEQYF.

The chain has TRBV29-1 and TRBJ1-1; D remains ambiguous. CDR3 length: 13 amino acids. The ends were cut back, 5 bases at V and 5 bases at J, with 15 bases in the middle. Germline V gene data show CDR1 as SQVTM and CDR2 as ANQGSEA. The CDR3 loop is CSVRTPVGTEAFF. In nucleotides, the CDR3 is TGCAGCGTTCGGACCCCCGTAGGTACTGAAGCTTTCTTT.

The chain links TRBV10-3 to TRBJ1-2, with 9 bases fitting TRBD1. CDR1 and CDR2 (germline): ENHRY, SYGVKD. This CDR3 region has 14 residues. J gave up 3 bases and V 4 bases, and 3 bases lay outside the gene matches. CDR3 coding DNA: TGTGCCATCAGTGGGACAGGGGACCACTATGGCTACACCTTC. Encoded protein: CAISGTGDHYGYTF.

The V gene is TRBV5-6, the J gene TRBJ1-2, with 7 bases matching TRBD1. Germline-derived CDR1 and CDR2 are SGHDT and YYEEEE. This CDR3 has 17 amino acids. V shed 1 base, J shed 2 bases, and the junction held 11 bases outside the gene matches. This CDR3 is CASSLPGDKGANYGYTF. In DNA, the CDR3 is TGTGCCAGCAGCTTGCCCGGCGACAAGGGGGCCAACTATGGCTACACCTTC.

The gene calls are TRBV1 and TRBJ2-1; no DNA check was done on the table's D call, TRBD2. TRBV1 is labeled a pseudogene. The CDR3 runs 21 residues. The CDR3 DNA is TGCACCAGCAGCCACAGGGCCCCGGGTGCTAGCGGGAGGGCCAAGTACAATGAGCAGTTCTTC. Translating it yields CTSSHRAPGASGRAKYNEQFF.

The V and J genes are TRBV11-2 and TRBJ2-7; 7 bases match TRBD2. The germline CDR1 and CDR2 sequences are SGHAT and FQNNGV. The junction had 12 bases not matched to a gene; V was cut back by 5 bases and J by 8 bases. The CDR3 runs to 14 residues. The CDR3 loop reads CASSPDLAANQQYF. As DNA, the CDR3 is TGTGCCAGCAGCCCCGATCTAGCGGCTAATCAGCAGTACTTC.

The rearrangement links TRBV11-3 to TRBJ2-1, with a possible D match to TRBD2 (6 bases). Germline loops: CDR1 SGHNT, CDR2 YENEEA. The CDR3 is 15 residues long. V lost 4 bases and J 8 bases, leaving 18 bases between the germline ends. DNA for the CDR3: TGTGCCAGCAGCTCACTAGCCAGTGTTGTCGATGAGCAGTTCTTC. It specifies CASSSLASVVDEQFF.

CDR3 sequence reads: CASSGKGFFLYNEQFF. The CDR3 DNA sequence: TGTGCCAGCAGCGGGAAAGGCTTCTTCCTTTACAATGAGCAGTTCTTC. The chain employs TRBV5-8 and TRBJ2-1; D is undetermined. V lost 4 bases and J lost 4, with 18 bases in between. Germline CDR1 reads SGHTS; CDR2 reads YDEGEE. The CDR3 sequence is 16 residues long.

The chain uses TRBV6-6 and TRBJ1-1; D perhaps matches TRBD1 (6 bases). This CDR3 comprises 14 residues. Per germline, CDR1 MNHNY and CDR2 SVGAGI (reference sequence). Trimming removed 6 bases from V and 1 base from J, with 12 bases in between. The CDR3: CASSSTDRNTEAFF. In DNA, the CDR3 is TGTGCCAGCAGCTCCACGGACAGGAACACTGAAGCTTTCTTT.

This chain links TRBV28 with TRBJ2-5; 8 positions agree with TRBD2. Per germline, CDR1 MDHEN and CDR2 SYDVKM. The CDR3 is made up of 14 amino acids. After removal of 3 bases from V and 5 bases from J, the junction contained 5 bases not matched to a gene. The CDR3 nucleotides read TGTGCCAGCAGTTTGGCGGGGGGCCGGGAGACCCAGTACTTC. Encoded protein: CASSLAGGRETQYF.

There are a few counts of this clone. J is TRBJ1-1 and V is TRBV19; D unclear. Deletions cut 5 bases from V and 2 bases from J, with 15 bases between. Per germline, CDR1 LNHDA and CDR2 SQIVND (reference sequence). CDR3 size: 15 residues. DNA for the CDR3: TGTGCCAGTAGTCCTCTGGGTAGGGATAACACTGAAGCTTTCTTT. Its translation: CASSPLGRDNTEAFF.

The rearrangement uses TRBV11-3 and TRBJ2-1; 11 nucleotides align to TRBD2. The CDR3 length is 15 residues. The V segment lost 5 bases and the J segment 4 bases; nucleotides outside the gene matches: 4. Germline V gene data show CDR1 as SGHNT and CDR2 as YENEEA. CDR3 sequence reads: CASSPRLAGYNEQFF. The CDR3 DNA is TGTGCCAGCAGCCCCAGACTAGCGGGGTACAATGAGCAGTTCTTC.

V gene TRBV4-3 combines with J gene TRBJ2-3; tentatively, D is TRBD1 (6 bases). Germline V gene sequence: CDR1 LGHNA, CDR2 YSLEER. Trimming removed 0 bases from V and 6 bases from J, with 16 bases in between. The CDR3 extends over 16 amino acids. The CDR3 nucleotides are TGCGCCAGCAGCCAAGATGAGGGGGTCTATCGGGATACGCAGTATTTT. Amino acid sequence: CASSQDEGVYRDTQYF.

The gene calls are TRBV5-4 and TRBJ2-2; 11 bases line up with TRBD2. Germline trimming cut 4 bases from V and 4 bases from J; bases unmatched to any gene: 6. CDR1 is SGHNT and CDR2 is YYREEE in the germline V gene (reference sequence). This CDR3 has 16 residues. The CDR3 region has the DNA TGTGCCAGCAGCCCGGGACTAGCGGATACCACCGGGGAGCTGTTTTTT. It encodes CASSPGLADTTGELFF.

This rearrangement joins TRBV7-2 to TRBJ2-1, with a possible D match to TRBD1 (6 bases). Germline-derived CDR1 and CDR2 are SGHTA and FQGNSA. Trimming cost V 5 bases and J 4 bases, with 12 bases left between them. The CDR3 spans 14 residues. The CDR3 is CASSKAQGYNEQFF. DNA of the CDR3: TGTGCCAGCAGCAAAGCCCAGGGGTACAATGAGCAGTTCTTC.

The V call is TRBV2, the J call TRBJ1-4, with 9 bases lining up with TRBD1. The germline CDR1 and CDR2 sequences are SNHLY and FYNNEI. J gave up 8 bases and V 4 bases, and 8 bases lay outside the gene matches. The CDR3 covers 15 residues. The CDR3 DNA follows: TGTGCCAGCAGTGGGGGACAGGGTCAACACGAAAAACTGTTTTTT. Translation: CASSGGQGQHEKLFF.

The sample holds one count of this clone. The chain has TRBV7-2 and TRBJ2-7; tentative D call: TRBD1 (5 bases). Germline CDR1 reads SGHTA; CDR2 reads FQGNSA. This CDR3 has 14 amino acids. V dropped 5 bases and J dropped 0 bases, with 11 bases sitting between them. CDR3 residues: CASSTGRVSYEQYF. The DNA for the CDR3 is TGTGCCAGCAGCACAGGACGCGTCTCCTACGAGCAGTACTTC.

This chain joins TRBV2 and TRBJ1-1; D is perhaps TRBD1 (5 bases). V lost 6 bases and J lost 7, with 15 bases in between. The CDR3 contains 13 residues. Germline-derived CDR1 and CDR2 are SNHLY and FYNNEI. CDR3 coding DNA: TGTGCCAGCAGGAACTGGGGGAGGGGTGAAGCTTTCTTT. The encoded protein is CASRNWGRGEAFF.

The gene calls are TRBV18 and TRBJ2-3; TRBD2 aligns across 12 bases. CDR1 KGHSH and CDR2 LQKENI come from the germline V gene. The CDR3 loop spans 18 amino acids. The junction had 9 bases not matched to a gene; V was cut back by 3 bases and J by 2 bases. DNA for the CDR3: TGTGCCAGCTCACCCGGGACTAGCGGGCCCTCCGCCACAGATACGCAGTATTTT. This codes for CASSPGTSGPSATDTQYF.

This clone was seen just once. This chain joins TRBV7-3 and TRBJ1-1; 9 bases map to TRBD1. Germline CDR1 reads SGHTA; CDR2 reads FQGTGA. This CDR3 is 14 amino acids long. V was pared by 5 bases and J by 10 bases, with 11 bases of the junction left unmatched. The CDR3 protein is CASSPDPGTGTAFF. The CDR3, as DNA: TGTGCCAGCAGCCCCGACCCCGGGACAGGGACAGCTTTCTTT.

CDR3 bases: TGTGCCACCCAACCAGGAACCGGGGAGCTGTTTTTT. Protein sequence: CATQPGTGELFF. This sequence joins TRBV19 and TRBJ2-2; no reliable D call. Germline V CDR1 and CDR2: LNHDA, SQIVND (reference sequence). This CDR3 region has 12 residues. With 10 bases removed from V and 5 bases from J, the gap between germline ends came to 11 bases.